This T cell receptor (beta chain) was captured in a study of vaccination and CD4 T cells after COVID-19. Whole-study context: The interval from dose two to post-vaccine sampling had a median of approximately 73 days, and it ranged from 14 to 241.

Cultured CD4+ T cell DNA underwent sequencing with the Oncomine TCR Beta short-read assay. From the PCR reads, TCRdb called clonotypes with MiXCR, one entry per CDR3 protein. The data contain about 16,000 distinct CDR3 sequences, roughly 56% of them singletons. The CDR3 length is 13 residues. In germline, CDR1 is DFQATT, CDR2 SNEGSKA (reference sequence). The ends were cut back, 0 bases at V and 2 bases at J, with 7 bases in the middle. Note on this clonotype: Its target is not known.

Described treatment: approximately nine-day PBMC culture with coronavirus spike peptide pools or control peptides (ViraFEST assay). The source is a human donor who had recovered from COVID-19. The chain recombines TRBV20-1 with TRBJ1-2; no firm D call. Sequencing was performed on CD4+ T cells from blood, cultured in vitro. The CDR3 spells CSARDTENYGYTF. CDR3 DNA sequence: TGCAGTGCTAGAGATACGGAGAACTATGGCTACACCTTC.